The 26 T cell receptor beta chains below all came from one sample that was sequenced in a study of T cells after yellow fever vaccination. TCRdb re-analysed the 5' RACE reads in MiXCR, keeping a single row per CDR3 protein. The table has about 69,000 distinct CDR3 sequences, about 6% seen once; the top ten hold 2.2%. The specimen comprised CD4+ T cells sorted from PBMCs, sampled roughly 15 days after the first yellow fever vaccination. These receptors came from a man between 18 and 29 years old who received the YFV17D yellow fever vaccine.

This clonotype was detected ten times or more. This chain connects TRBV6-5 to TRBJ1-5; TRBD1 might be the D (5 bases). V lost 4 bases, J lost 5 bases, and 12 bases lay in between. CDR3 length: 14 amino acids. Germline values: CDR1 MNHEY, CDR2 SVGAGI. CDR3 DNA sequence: TGTGCCAGCAGTTTGGATGGAGGGGATCAGCCCCAGCATTTT. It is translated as CASSLDGGDQPQHF.

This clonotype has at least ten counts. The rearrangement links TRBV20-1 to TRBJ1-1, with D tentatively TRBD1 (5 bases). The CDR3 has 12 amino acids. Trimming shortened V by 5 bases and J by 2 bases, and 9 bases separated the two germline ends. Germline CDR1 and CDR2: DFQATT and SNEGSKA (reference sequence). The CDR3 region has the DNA TGCAGTGCTTTGGGGCCTAACACTGAAGCTTTCTTT. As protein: CSALGPNTEAFF.

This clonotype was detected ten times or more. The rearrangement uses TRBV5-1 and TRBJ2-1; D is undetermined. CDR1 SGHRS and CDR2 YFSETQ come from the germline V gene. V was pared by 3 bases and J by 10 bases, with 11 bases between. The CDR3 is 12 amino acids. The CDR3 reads CASSSPPLEQFF. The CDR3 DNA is TGCGCCAGCAGCTCGCCCCCGTTGGAGCAGTTCTTC.

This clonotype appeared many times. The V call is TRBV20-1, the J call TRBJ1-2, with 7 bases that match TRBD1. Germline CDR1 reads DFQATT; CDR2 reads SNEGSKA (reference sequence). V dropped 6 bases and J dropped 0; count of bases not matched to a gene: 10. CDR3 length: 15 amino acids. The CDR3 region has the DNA TGCAGTGCGAGACAGGGCTCCCGCGCTAACTATGGCTACACCTTC. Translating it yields CSARQGSRANYGYTF.

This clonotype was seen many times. CDR3 DNA sequence: TGTGCCAGCAGCCAGGACGCCTACAATGAGCAGTTCTTC. Amino acids: CASSQDAYNEQFF. This sequence joins TRBV7-3 and TRBJ2-1; no reliable D call. Deletions cut 5 bases from V and 2 bases from J, with 7 bases between. The CDR3 is made up of 13 amino acids. CDR1 is SGHTA and CDR2 is FQGTGA in the germline V gene.

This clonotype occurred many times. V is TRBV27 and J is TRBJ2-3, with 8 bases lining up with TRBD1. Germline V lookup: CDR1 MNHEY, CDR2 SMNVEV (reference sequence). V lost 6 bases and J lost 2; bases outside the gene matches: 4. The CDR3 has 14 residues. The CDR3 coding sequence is TGTGCCAGCAGATATCAGGGGGCCACAGATACGCAGTATTTT. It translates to CASRYQGATDTQYF.

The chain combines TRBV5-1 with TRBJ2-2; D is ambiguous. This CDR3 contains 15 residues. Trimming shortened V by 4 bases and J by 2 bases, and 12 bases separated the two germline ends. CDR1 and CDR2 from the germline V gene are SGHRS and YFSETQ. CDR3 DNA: TGCGCCAGCAGCCCGCGGACGGTCAACACCGGGGAGCTGTTTTTT. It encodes CASSPRTVNTGELFF.

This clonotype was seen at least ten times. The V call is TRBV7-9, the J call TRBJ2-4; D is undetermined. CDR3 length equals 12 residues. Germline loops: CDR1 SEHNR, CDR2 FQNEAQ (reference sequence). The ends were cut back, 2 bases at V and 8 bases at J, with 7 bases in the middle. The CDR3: CASSLPPDIQYF. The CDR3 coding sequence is TGTGCCAGCAGCTTACCCCCAGACATTCAGTACTTC.

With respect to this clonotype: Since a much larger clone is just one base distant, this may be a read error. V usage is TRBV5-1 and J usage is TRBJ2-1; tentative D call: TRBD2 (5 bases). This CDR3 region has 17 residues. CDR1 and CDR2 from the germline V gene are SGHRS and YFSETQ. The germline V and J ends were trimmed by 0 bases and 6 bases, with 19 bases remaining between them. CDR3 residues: CASSLDPGGLRSNEQFF. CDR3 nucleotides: TGCGCCAGCAGCTTGGATCCCGGCGGACTCCGATCCAATGAGCAGTTCTTC.

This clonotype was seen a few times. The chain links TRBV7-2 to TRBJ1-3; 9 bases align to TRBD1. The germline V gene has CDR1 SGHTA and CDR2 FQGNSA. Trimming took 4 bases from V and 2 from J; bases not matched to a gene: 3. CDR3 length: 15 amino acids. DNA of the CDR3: TGTGCCAGCAGCTCCCGGACAGGGGCTGGAAACACCATATATTTT. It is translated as CASSSRTGAGNTIYF.

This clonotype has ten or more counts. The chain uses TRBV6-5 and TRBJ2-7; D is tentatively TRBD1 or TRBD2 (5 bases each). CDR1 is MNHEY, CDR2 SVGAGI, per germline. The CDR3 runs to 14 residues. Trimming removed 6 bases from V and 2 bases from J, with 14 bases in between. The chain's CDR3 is CASSTAGTPYEQYF. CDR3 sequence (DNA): TGTGCCAGCAGCACAGCCGGGACCCCCTACGAGCAGTACTTC.

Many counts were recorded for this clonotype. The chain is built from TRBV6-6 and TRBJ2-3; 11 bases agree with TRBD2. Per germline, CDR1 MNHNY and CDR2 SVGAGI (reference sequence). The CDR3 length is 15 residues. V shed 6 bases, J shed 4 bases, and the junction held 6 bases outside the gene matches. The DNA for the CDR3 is TGTGCCAGCAGGCTTAGCGGGGGGGCATCAGATACGCAGTATTTT. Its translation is CASRLSGGASDTQYF.

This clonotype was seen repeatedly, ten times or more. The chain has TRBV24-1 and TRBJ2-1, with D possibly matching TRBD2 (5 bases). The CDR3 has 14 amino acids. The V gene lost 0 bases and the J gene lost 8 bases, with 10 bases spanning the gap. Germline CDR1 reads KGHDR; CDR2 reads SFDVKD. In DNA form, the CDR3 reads TGTGCCACCAGTGATTTGCGGTCCGGGGATGAGCAGTTCTTC. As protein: CATSDLRSGDEQFF.

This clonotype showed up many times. CDR3 DNA sequence: TGCAGCGTGGCGGGACAGATCCAAGAGACCCAGTACTTC. This encodes CSVAGQIQETQYF. The chain combines TRBV29-1 with TRBJ2-5, with D tentatively TRBD1 (7 bases). The V gene lost 6 bases and the J gene lost 1 base, with 12 bases spanning the gap. From germline, CDR1 is SQVTM and CDR2 ANQGSEA. CDR3 size: 13 residues.

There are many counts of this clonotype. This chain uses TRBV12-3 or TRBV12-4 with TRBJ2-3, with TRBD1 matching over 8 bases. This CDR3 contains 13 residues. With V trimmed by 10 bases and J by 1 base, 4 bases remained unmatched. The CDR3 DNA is TGTGCCACAAAGACAGGGGGCACAGATACGCAGTATTTT. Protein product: CATKTGGTDTQYF.

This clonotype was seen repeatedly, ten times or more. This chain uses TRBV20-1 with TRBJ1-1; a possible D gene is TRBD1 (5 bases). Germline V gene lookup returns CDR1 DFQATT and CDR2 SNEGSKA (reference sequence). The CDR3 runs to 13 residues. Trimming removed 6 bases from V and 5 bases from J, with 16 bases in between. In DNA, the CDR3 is TGCAGTGCCCCTCGGGGGGGTCGAACTGAAGCTTTCTTT. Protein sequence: CSAPRGGRTEAFF.

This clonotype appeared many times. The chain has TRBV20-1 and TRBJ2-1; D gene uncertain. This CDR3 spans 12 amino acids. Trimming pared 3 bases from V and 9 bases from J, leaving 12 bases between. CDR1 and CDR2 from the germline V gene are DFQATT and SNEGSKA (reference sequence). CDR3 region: CSASPFSGEQFF. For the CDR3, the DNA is TGCAGTGCTAGCCCCTTTAGTGGTGAGCAGTTCTTC.

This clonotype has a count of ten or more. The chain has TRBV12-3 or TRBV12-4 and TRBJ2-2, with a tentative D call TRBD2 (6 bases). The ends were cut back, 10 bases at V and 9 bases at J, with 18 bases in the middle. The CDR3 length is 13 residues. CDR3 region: CANGAGGPRELFF. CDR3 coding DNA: TGTGCCAACGGTGCCGGGGGTCCCCGGGAGCTGTTTTTT.

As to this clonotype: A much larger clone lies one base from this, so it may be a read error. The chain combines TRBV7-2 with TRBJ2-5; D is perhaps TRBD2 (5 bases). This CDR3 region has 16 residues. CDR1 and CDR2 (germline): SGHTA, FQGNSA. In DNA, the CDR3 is TGTGTCAGCAGCTTAGCGTTCCGGCGAGCCCAAGAGACCCAGTACTTC. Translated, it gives CVSSLAFRRAQETQYF.

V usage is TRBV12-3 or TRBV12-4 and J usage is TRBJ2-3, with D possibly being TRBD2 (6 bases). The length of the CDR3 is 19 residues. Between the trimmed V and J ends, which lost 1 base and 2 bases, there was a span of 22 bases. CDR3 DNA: TGTGCCAGCAGTTTAGTAAGGCATACAGTGGGGAGGACCACAGATACGCAGTATTTT. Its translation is CASSLVRHTVGRTTDTQYF.

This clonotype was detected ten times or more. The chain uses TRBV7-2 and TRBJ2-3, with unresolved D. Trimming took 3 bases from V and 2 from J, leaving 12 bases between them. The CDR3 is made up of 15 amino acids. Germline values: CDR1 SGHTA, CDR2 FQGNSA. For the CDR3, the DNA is TGTGCCAGCAGCTTTGTTGGCGGCAACACAGATACGCAGTATTTT. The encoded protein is CASSFVGGNTDTQYF.

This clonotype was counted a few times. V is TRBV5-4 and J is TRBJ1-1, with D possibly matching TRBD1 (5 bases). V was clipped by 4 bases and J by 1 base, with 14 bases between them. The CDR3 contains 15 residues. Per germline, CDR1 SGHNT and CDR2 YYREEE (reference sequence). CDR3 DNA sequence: TGTGCCAGCAGCCACCCGGGGGGGGAGAACACTGAAGCTTTCTTT. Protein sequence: CASSHPGGENTEAFF.

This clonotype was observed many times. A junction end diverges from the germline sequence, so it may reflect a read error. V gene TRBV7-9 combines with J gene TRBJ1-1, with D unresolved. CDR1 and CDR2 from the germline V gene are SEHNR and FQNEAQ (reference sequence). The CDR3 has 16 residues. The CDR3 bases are TGTGCCAGCAGCCCCGCAGTTTCATCATTATACACTGATGCTTTCTTT. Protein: CASSPAVSSLYTDAFF.

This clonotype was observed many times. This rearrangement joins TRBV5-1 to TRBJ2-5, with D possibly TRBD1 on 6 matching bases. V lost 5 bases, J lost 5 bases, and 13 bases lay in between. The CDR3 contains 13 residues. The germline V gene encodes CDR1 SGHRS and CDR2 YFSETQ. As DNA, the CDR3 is TGCGCCAGCAGTACACAGGGTTCCGAGACCCAGTACTTC. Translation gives CASSTQGSETQYF.

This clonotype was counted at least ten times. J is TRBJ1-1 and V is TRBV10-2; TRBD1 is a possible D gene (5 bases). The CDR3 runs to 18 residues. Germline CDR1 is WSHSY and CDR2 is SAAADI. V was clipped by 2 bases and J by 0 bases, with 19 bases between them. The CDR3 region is CASSEGGVFGRVNTEAFF. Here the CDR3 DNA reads TGCGCCAGCAGTGAGGGAGGGGTTTTCGGGAGGGTGAACACTGAAGCTTTCTTT.

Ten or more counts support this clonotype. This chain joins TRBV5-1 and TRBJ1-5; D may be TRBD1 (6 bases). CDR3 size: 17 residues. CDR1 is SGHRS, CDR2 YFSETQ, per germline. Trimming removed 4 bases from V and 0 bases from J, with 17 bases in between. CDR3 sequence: CASSRLPGQLSNQPQHF. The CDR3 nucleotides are TGCGCCAGCAGCCGTCTACCAGGACAGCTTAGCAATCAGCCCCAGCATTTT.